The sample holds a few counts of the clone carrying this T cell receptor (beta chain). The antigen remains unidentified. These data are taken from a study of human T cells and chemical hapten exposure. Study overall: Application of 0.01% DPC to the upper back was done by patch test, with a reading at 6 days.

TCRdb ran MiXCR on the RACE reads and lists one entry per CDR3 protein. The repertoire holds tens of thousands of distinct CDR3 sequences, with 9.5% to 13% as singletons. Study-wide results and limits: Following DPC sensitization, TCRs present above 1 in 1000 frequency showed no change. There were significantly more large CDR3 similarity clusters among expanded TCRs than among controls. Every donor had alopecia, and their immune response may therefore differ from healthy people's.

As to time point: pre-sensitization, week 0. The treatment: therapeutic diphenylcyclopropenone sensitization with weekly scalp DPC. V gave up 6 bases and J gave up 5 bases, with 7 bases separating them. Germline CDR1 SEHNR, CDR2 FQNEAQ (reference sequence). This CDR3 is built from 11 residues. The chain joins TRBV7-9 to TRBJ2-5, with a possible D match to TRBD2 (5 bases). The sample consisted of whole blood, taken in connection with sensitization to the hapten diphenylcyclopropenone (DPC). This sequence was found in a woman between 50 and 59 years old with alopecia areata. Some clones in this sample may be carry-over from other donors' samples. The chain's CDR3 is CASRTGETQYF. CDR3 nucleotide sequence: TGTGCCAGCAGGACGGGGGAGACCCAGTACTTC.